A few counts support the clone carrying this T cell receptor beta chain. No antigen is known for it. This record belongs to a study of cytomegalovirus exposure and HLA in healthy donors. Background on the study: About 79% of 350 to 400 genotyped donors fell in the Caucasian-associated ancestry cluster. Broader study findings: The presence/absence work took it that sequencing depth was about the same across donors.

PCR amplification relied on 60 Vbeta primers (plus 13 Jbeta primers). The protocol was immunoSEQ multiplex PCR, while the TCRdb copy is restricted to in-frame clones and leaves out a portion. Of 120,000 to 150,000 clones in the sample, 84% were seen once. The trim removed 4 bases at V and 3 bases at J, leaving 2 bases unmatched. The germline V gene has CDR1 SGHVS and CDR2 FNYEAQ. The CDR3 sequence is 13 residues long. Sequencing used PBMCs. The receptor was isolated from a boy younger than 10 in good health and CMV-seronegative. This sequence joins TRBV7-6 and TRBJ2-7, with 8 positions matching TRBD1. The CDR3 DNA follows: TGTGCCAGCAGCTCCGGGACAGGCTACGAGCAGTACTTC. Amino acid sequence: CASSSGTGYEQYF. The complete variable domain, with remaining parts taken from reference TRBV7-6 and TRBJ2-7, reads GAGVSQSPRYKVTKRGQDVALRCDPISGHVSLYWYRQALGQGPEFLTYFNYEAQQDKSGLPNDRFSAERPEGSISTLTIQRTEQRDSAMYRCASSSGTGYEQYFGPGTRLTVT.